Below are 17 T cell receptor beta chains sequenced from a single sample in a study of vaccination effects on CD4 cells after COVID-19. TCRdb's copy holds only in-frame clones and misses some; the assay was immunoSEQ multiplex PCR. The sample includes roughly 40,000 clones, more than 65% seen only once; the top ten take 7% to 8%. When less than 12 days of culture had elapsed, CD4+ T cells were isolated. Each person got two doses of an mRNA SARS-CoV-2 vaccine, BNT162b2 or mRNA-1273. The antigens of these receptors remain unknown. Sequenced here: CD4+ T cells from PBMCs cultured without peptide, sampled after COVID-19 vaccination. The receptors come from a human donor who received a COVID-19 vaccine.

The V call is TRBV6-5, the J call TRBJ1-5; TRBD1 might be the D (6 bases). The CDR3 is made up of 16 amino acids. Germline values: CDR1 MNHEY, CDR2 SVGAGI. The V gene lost 4 bases and the J gene lost 6 bases, with 19 bases spanning the gap. The CDR3 coding sequence is TGTGCCAGCAGTTCGCAGTTAGGGGGAACGGCTCAGCCCCAGCATTTT. It is translated as CASSSQLGGTAQPQHF.

The gene calls are TRBV5-1 and TRBJ1-3, with 7 bases that match TRBD1. The germline gives CDR1 SGHRS, CDR2 YFSETQ. The junction had 15 bases not matched to a gene; V was cut back by 6 bases and J by 3 bases. The CDR3 extends over 17 amino acids. The CDR3 nucleotides are TGCGCCAGCAATACAGGGGCAACCGCTCCGTATGGAAACACCATATATTTT. Translated: CASNTGATAPYGNTIYF. The whole variable domain, remainder taken from reference TRBV5-1 and TRBJ1-3, is KAGVTQTPRYLIKTRGQQVTLSCSPISGHRSVSWYQQTPGQGLQFLFEYFSETQRNKGNFPGRFSGRQFSNSRSEMNVSTLELGDSALYLCASNTGATAPYGNTIYFGEGSWLTVV.

This chain connects TRBV10-2 to TRBJ1-2; D is possibly TRBD1 (6 bases). V shed 5 bases and J shed 4 bases, with 8 bases lying between them. CDR1 and CDR2 (germline): WSHSY, SAAADI. The CDR3 extends over 12 amino acids. DNA for the CDR3: TGCGCCAGCAGTCTGGACAGCTATGGCTACACCTTC. Translated, it gives CASSLDSYGYTF.

The chain joins TRBV29-1 to TRBJ2-1; unclear D gene. Germline V CDR1 and CDR2: SQVTM, ANQGSEA. The CDR3 is 13 amino acids. Between the trimmed V and J ends, which lost 8 bases and 0 bases, there was a span of 11 bases. CDR3 region: CSLSDLSYNEQFF. In DNA, the CDR3 is TGCAGCCTGTCGGACCTCTCCTACAATGAGCAGTTCTTC.

The rearrangement joins TRBV3-1 (or the pseudogene TRBV3-2) to TRBJ2-2; no reliable D call. Germline V gives CDR1 LGHDT, CDR2 YNNKEL (reference sequence). The ends were cut back, 2 bases at V and 6 bases at J, with 4 bases in the middle. This CDR3 region has 12 residues. The CDR3 loop reads CASSQLSGELFF. The CDR3 DNA sequence: TGTGCCAGCAGCCAACTGTCCGGGGAGCTGTTTTTT.

CDR3 amino acids: CASSAGFGNTIYF. CDR3 bases: TGTGCCAGCAGTGCAGGGTTTGGAAACACCATATATTTT. The rearrangement uses TRBV2 and TRBJ1-3; TRBD1 might be the D (5 bases). Trimming pared 4 bases from V and 3 bases from J, leaving 7 bases between. Germline CDR1 is SNHLY and CDR2 is FYNNEI. The CDR3 consists of 13 residues.

The J gene is TRBJ2-3, the V gene TRBV5-4; 9 nucleotides align to TRBD2. The junction had 4 bases not matched to a gene; V was cut back by 5 bases and J by 6 bases. Germline V gene data show CDR1 as SGHNT and CDR2 as YYREEE (reference sequence). The CDR3 is 13 amino acids. CDR3 bases: TGTGCCAGCAGACCAGGACTAGCGGATACGCAGTATTTT. It yields the protein CASRPGLADTQYF.

The chain links TRBV6-5 to TRBJ1-1, with a weak D call TRBD1 (6 bases). Per germline, CDR1 MNHEY and CDR2 SVGAGI. Trimming removed 2 bases from V and 5 bases from J, with 12 bases in between. CDR3 size: 14 residues. Here the CDR3 reads CASSYRSRGTEAFF. As DNA, the CDR3 is TGTGCCAGCAGTTACCGGTCCAGGGGAACTGAAGCTTTCTTT.

The chain is built from TRBV19 and TRBJ1-1; possibly TRBD1 for D (6 bases). The CDR3 is made up of 15 amino acids. V was clipped by 2 bases and J by 0 bases, with 10 bases between them. CDR1 and CDR2 from the germline V gene are LNHDA and SQIVND (reference sequence). CDR3 amino acids: CASSILRTVNTEAFF. Written as DNA, the CDR3 is TGTGCCAGTAGTATACTCCGGACAGTGAACACTGAAGCTTTCTTT.

This clone was seen only a few times. J is TRBJ1-4 and V is TRBV5-1; possibly TRBD1 for D (5 bases). The V gene's germline CDR1 is SGHRS and CDR2 YFSETQ. V lost 4 bases to trimming and J lost 7 bases, with 20 bases between them. This CDR3 spans 16 amino acids. The DNA for the CDR3 is TGCGCCAGCAGCCTCGGTGGGTGGGGGTCTGGTGAAAAACTGTTTTTT. This codes for CASSLGGWGSGEKLFF.

V gene TRBV27 combines with J gene TRBJ1-2; D is unresolved. Germline-derived CDR1 and CDR2 are MNHEY and SMNVEV (reference sequence). Deletions cut 6 bases from V and 8 bases from J, with 19 bases between. The CDR3 covers 14 residues. Here the CDR3 reads CASRGMGISGGYTF. CDR3 in DNA: TGTGCCAGCAGGGGAATGGGGATTTCTGGGGGCTACACCTTC.

This clone was seen just once. This chain joins TRBV6-5 and TRBJ2-2, with 9 bases aligning to TRBD2. The CDR3 length is 16 residues. Germline lookup yields CDR1 MNHEY and CDR2 SVGAGI. The trim removed 4 bases at V and 3 bases at J, leaving 6 bases unmatched. CDR3 loop: CASSFSGRVYTGELFF. The CDR3 bases are TGTGCCAGCAGTTTTAGCGGGAGAGTTTACACCGGGGAGCTGTTTTTT.

In this sample, this clone turned up a few times. The chain couples TRBV3-1 (or the pseudogene TRBV3-2) to TRBJ2-7, with TRBD2 matching over 10 bases. The trim removed 4 bases at V and 4 bases at J, leaving 4 bases unmatched. CDR1 LGHDT and CDR2 YNNKEL come from the germline V gene (reference sequence). The CDR3 has 14 residues. This chain's CDR3 is CASSRTSGTYEQYF. CDR3 in DNA: TGTGCCAGCAGCCGAACTAGCGGGACTTACGAGCAGTACTTC.

J is TRBJ1-4 and V is TRBV19; weak D call: TRBD1 (6 bases). This CDR3 has 17 residues. CDR1 and CDR2 from the germline V gene are LNHDA and SQIVND (reference sequence). Between the trimmed V and J ends, which lost 7 bases and 10 bases, there was a span of 28 bases. The CDR3, as DNA: TGTGCCAGTACCCAAAGTCACACCGGGACATTTTTTGGAAAACTGTTTTTT. Translated, it gives CASTQSHTGTFFGKLFF.

This chain joins TRBV19 and TRBJ2-3, with a possible D match to TRBD2 (5 bases). Germline V gives CDR1 LNHDA, CDR2 SQIVND (reference sequence). The CDR3 runs to 13 residues. The germline V and J ends were trimmed by 8 bases and 1 base, with 10 bases remaining between them. This CDR3 is CASRTAGTDTQYF. Here the CDR3 DNA reads TGTGCCAGTCGTACAGCGGGCACAGATACGCAGTATTTT.

V and J are TRBV6-1 and TRBJ2-5; maybe TRBD1 (6 bases). CDR1 MNHNS and CDR2 SASEGT come from the germline V gene. Between the trimmed V and J ends, which lost 4 bases and 2 bases, there was a span of 26 bases. The CDR3 sequence is 19 residues long. The CDR3 region has the DNA TGTGCCAGCAGTGGCCTCCAACCCGGGACAACCCCATCACAAGAGACCCAGTACTTC. This sequence encodes CASSGLQPGTTPSQETQYF.

The J gene is TRBJ2-5, the V gene TRBV24-1, with 10 positions matching TRBD2. Trimming removed 5 bases from V and 2 bases from J; junction bases left unmatched: 4. The CDR3 totals 15 residues. The germline gives CDR1 KGHDR, CDR2 SFDVKD. CDR3 nucleotide sequence: TGTGCCACCAGTGTAGGACTAGCGGAGCAAGAGACCCAGTACTTC. Translated, it gives CATSVGLAEQETQYF.